Below, one T cell receptor beta chain is given with its context. V was trimmed by 6 bases and J by 5 bases, leaving 19 bases between them. CDR3 length equals 15 residues. Germline CDR1 and CDR2: SGHRS and YFSETQ. This specimen belongs to a study of blood T cell repertoires in COVID-19. Study-wide background: Samples of COVID-19 (acute and convalescent) were obtained from the United States, Italy and Spain. PBMCs, B-cell-depleted T cells, or T cells were the source of the cDNA or gDNA that made up the material.

Authors' processing steps: Counts of nucleated cells, estimated from reference gene primer amplification, were obtained. The repertoire was sequenced with immunoSEQ multiplex PCR; TCRdb's copy has only in-frame clones and lacks some. The V and J calls and the clone size are those of that table, but D and trimming were determined from the DNA. The top ten clones hold 11% of a sample with 180,000 or so clones, 80% to 90% of them seen once. The chain has TRBV5-1 and TRBJ2-3; tentative D call: TRBD2 (6 bases). This receptor was taken from a human donor with active or convalescent COVID-19. The donor label of this sample is uncertain. The sequenced material came from peripheral blood. Here the CDR3 reads CASTFSTGAGDTQYF. In DNA, the CDR3 is TGCGCCAGCACCTTCTCAACGGGAGCCGGAGATACGCAGTATTTT.